One TCR beta chain is described in this entry. This clonotype was found many times. Its antigen remains unidentified. No clone much larger than this one lies a single base away; base qualities are absent. After removal of 5 bases from V and 3 bases from J, the junction retains 13 bases not matched to a gene. The CDR1 and CDR2 encoded by the germline V gene (reference sequence) are DFQATT and SNEGSKA. Inclusive of the bounding cysteine and phenylalanine, the CDR3 is 15 residues long. The retained sequence is limited to the CDR3, 45 bases, with the frame set at the first base. The data are from a study of regulatory T cells in long-lasting Graves disease (dated by TCRdb to about 2021). Regarding the complete study: Persistent Graves' disease was defined as persistently positive TSH receptor autoantibodies together with antithyroid drug treatment for over 5 years. The study took place in China and was registered as a clinical trial. Patients with persistent Graves' disease were compared with patients with newly diagnosed Graves' disease using TCR sequencing and RNA sequencing of peripheral blood. TCR sequencing covered about 13 persistent and some 20 newly diagnosed Graves' disease patients, some 35 samples in total. Persistent Graves' disease patients in the clinical cohort had taken antithyroid drugs for about 10.3 years on average. Results and caveats for the whole study, not just this receptor: Preferential use of TRBV28, TRBJ1-2 and TRBJ2-5 was observed in persistent disease, whereas TRBV20-1 and TRBJ2-1 were favored in newly diagnosed disease. The authors acknowledged the small sample size as a limitation that may reduce accuracy. Peripheral blood alone was examined, since thyroid tissue, which constituted the primary lesion, could not be accessed. Persistent patients shared more public clonotypes among themselves (more than 2,500) than newly diagnosed patients did (over 950). Only the TCR beta chain was sequenced and analyzed. Compared with newly diagnosed patients, patients with persistent Graves' disease had lower TCR Shannon entropy and fewer highly expanded clones, which suggests clonal expansion.

In light of the paper, this sample's time point label describes: persistent/refractory GD, antithyroid drugs over 5 years with positive TRAb. RNA was extracted from PBMCs in TRIzol for both TCR sequencing and RNA sequencing. The diagnosis of Graves' disease followed American Thyroid Association guidelines. Recruitment of patients was carried out at an endocrinology department in Xi'an, China. Each patient gave roughly 8.4 milliliters of peripheral blood, collected in an EDTA anticoagulant tube. PBMCs were isolated by Ficoll Paque Plus density gradient separation without further T cell sorting. An Agilent 2100 Bioanalyzer and agarose gel were used to assess RNA quality, and a NanoDrop 2000 was used to measure RNA concentration. Library preparation was by multiplex PCR. TCRdb names Illumina HiSeq 4000 as the instrument used. TCR beta libraries were built with iRepertoire HTBI primers and Arm-PCR amplification of CDR3 regions. PCR products were gel purified before sequencing. On the authors' methods: Gene usage analysis of CDR3 amino acid clonotypes used the 62 TRBV and 12 to 15 TRBJ segments found across samples. COPE and FqMerger were used to merge filtered high-quality paired reads into contigs. Contigs were aligned with BLAST to IMGT TRBV, TRBD and TRBJ reference genes, and CDR3 was defined per IMGT. Any clonotype with a frequency above 0.1% was counted as a highly expanded clone. Shannon entropy was used to measure repertoire diversity, and the Gini coefficient was used to measure V-J evenness. A clonotype found in more than one individual was treated as public. TCRdb passed the public sequencing reads through fastp at Q25 and MiXCR, retaining productive beta sequences. Every CDR3 protein is listed once, alongside the most common genes and DNA of its rows. Here the V and J calls rest on TCRdb's processing, not on the authors' analysis. The sample table records around 450,000 distinct CDR3 sequences; about a fifth of these occur just once. The ten largest account for less than 9% of the sample.

The chain is encoded by TRBV20-1 joined to TRBJ2-7; TRBD2 agrees with 7 junctional bases. This receptor was obtained from a female donor with Graves disease. The source was peripheral blood mononuclear cells (PBMCs), collected when the disease was refractory, from a patient treated with antithyroid drugs. The CDR3 region: CSAGSVGGFDYEQYF. The sequence in DNA is TGCAGTGCTGGGAGTGTGGGGGGGTTCGACTACGAGCAGTACTTC.